The entry below describes one TCR beta chain. The germline V gene has CDR1 KGHSH and CDR2 LQKENI. There are 14 residues in the CDR3. V lost 3 bases and J 1 base, leaving 9 bases between the germline ends. The sample originates from a study of blood T cell repertoires in COVID-19. Study-wide context: T cells, B-cell-depleted T cells, or PBMCs provided the cDNA or gDNA that served as material.

Assay: immunoSEQ multiplex PCR; the TCRdb copy retains only in-frame clones and omits some. Among 55,000 to 65,000 clones listed, about 90% were seen once. The material sequenced was peripheral blood. The sequence came from a human donor with active COVID-19. The donor label of this sample is uncertain. The chain is built from TRBV18 and TRBJ1-1; D not resolved. DNA for the CDR3: TGTGCCAGCTCACCGAGGGCCCAGAACACTGAAGCTTTCTTT. Amino acid sequence: CASSPRAQNTEAFF.